The clone carrying this TCR beta chain was detected a few times. Its antigen remains unknown. The sample belongs to a study of T cell repertoires in ileal Crohn's disease. At the level of the study: Every patient was operated on for stricturing (roughly 60%) or penetrating (roughly 39%) complications. Findings and limits, study-wide: Clonality above 26.8% at surgery always came with endoscopic recurrence. Clonal expansions were more frequent in active smokers than non-smokers at surgery.

Patients were adults with ileal or ileocolonic Crohn's disease needing resection. The method was immunoSEQ multiplex PCR; TCRdb's version includes in-frame clones alone and lacks a portion of them. The sample holds around 15,000 clones, just over 70% seen once. The clonotype was recovered from an adult with Crohn's disease. The sample comprised ileal tissue.

CDR3 in DNA: TGCAGCGTTGGGGGAGATCGGGAGCAGTACTTC. Its translation: CSVGGDREQYF. The genes are TRBV29-1 and TRBJ2-7; tentative D call: TRBD2 (5 bases). Trimming cost V 4 bases and J 7 bases, with 11 bases left between them. There are 11 residues in the CDR3. Germline V lookup: CDR1 SQVTM, CDR2 ANQGSEA.